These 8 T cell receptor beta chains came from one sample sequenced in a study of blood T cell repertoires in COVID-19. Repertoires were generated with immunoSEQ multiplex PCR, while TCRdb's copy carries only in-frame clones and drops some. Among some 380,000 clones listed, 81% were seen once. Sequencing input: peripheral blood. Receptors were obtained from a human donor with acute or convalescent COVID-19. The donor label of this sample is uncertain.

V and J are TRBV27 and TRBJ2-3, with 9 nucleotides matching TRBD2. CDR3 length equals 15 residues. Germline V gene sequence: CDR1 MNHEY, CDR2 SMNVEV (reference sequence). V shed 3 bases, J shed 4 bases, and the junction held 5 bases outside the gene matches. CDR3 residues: CASSFLTSGADTQYF. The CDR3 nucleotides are TGTGCCAGCAGTTTTTTGACTAGCGGTGCAGATACGCAGTATTTT.

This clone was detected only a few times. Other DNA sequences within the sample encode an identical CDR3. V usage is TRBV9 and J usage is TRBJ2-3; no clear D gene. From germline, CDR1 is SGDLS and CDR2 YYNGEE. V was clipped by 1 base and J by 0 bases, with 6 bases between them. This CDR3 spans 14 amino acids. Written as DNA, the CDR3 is TGTGCCAGCAGCGTAACTCCGAGCACAGATACGCAGTATTTT. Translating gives CASSVTPSTDTQYF.

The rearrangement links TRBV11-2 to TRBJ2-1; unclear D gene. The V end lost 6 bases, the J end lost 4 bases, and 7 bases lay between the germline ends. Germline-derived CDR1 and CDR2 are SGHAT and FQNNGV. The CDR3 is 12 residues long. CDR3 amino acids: CASRPSYNEQFF. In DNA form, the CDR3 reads TGTGCCAGCAGACCCAGTTACAATGAGCAGTTCTTC.

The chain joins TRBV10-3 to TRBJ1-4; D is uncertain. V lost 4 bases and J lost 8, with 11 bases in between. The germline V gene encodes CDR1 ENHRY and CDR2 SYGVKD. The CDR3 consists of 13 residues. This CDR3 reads CAISGRKAEKLFF. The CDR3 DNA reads TGTGCCATCAGTGGGCGCAAAGCGGAAAAACTGTTTTTT.

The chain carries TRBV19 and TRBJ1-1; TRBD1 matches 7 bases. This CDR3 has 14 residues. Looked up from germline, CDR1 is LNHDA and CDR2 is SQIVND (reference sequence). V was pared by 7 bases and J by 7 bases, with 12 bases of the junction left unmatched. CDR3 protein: CASTPARAGGEAFF. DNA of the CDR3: TGTGCCAGTACCCCAGCAAGGGCAGGGGGTGAAGCTTTCTTT.

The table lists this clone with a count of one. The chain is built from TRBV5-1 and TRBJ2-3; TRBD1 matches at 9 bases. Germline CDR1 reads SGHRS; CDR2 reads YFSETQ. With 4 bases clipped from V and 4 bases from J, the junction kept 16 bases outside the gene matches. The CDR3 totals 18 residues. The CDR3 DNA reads TGCGCCAGCAGCCCCAAAGCGGGACAGGGTATCGCGGCAGATACGCAGTATTTT. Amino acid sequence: CASSPKAGQGIAADTQYF.

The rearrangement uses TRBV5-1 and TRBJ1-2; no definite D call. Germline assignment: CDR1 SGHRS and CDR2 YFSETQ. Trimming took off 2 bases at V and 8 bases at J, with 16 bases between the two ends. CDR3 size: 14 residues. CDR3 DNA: TGCGCCAGCAGCTTACCGGACTTCACCGGGGGCTACACCTTC. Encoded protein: CASSLPDFTGGYTF.

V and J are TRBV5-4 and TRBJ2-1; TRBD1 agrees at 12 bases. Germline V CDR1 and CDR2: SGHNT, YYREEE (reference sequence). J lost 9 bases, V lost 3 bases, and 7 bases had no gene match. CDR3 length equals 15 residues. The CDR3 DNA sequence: TGTGCCAGCAGCTGGCCGGGACAGGGGGCAGGTGAGCAGTTCTTC. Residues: CASSWPGQGAGEQFF.